The clone carrying this T cell receptor (beta chain) was recorded a few times. Its antigen is unidentified. The data derive from a study of regulatory T cells in long-lasting Graves disease. About the study: Graves' patients, diagnosed recently, had received antithyroid drugs under 3 months. Findings of the study overall: The study found persistent patients shared more public clonotypes (roughly 3,000) than new patients (about 990).

With iRepertoire HTBI primers and Arm-PCR of CDR3 regions, TCR beta libraries were built. MiXCR was run by TCRdb on the multiplex PCR reads, yielding one entry per CDR3 protein. The sample has 600,000 to 650,000 distinct CDR3 sequences; approximately 15% are singletons. Documented time point: newly diagnosed GD, antithyroid drugs for less than 3 months. Construction of the TCR library relied on RNA isolated from PBMCs. Doctors identified Graves' disease using the American Thyroid Association guidelines. These sequences were also reported in another study, on T cells in Graves' hyperthyroidism and ophthalmopathy.

The TCR sequence derives from a woman in her 30s with Graves disease. Sequenced material: peripheral blood mononuclear cells (PBMCs), taken at new diagnosis, from a patient treated with antithyroid drugs.

The CDR3 spells CASSPQILKGGEAFF. The CDR3 nucleotides are TGTGCCAGCAGCCCCCAGATTTTGAAGGGGGGTGAAGCTTTCTTT. This chain links TRBV2 with TRBJ1-1; TRBD1 might be the D (6 bases). V shed 6 bases and J shed 7 bases, with 21 bases lying between them. From germline, CDR1 is SNHLY and CDR2 FYNNEI. This CDR3 has 15 amino acids.